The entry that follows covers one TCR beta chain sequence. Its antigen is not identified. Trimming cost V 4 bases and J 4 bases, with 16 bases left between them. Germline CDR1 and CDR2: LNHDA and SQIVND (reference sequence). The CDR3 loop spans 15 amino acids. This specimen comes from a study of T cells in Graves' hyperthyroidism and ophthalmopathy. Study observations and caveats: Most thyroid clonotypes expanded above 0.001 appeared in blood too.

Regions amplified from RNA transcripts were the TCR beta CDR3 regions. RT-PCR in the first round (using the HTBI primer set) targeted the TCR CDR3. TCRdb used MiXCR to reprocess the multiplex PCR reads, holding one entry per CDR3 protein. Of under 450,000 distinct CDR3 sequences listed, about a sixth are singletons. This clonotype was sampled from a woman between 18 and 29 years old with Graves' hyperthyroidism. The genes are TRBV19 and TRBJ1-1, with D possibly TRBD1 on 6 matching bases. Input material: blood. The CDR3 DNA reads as TGTGCCAGTAGTACAAAACAGGGAGGAGGCACTGAAGCTTTCTTT. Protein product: CASSTKQGGGTEAFF.